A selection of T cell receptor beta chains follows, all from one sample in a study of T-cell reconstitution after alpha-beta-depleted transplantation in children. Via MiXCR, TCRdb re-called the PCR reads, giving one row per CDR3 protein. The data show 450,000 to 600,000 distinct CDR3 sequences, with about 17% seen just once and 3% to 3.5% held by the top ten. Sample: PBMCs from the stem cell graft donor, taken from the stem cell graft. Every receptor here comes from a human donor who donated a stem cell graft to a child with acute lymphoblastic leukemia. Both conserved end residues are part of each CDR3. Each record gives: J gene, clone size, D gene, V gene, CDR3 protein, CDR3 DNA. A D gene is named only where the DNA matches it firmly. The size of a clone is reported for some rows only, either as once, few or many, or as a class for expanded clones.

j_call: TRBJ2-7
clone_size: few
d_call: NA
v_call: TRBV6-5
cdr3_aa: CASSYGGTLPEQYF
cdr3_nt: TGTGCCAGCAGTTACGGGGGCACCCTCCCCGAGCAGTACTTC

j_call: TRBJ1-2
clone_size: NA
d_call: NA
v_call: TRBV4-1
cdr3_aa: CASSQVGSNYGYTF
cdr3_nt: TGCGCCAGCAGCCAAGTGGGGAGCAACTATGGCTACACCTTC

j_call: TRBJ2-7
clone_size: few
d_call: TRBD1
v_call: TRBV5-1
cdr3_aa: CASSLSTGASYEQYF
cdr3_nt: TGCGCCAGCAGCTTGTCCACAGGGGCCTCCTACGAGCAGTACTTC

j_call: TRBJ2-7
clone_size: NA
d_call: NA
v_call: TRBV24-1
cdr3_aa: CAAFDGYEQYF
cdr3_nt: TGTGCCGCCTTTGACGGCTACGAGCAGTACTTC

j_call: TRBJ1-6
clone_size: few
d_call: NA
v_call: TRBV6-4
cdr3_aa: CASSEVGASSPLHF
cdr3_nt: TGTGCCAGCAGTGAAGTGGGGGCGAGTTCACCCCTCCACTTT

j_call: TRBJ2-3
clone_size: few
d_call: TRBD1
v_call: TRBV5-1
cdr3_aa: CASSFGDRVDTQYF
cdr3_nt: TGCGCCAGCAGCTTCGGGGACAGGGTCGATACGCAGTATTTT

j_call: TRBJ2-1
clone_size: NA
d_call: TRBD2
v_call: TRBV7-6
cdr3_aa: CASSSQPPSGSPQAVEQFF
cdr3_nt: TGTGCCAGCAGCTCTCAGCCTCCTAGCGGGAGCCCTCAGGCGGTTGAGCAGTTCTTC

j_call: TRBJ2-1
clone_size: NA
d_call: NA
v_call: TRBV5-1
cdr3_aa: CASSLLSLGSANEQFF
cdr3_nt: TGCGCCAGCAGCTTGCTCTCGTTAGGGAGCGCCAATGAGCAGTTCTTC

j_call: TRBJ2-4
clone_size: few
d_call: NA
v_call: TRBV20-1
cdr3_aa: CSARDLAGLAKNIQYF
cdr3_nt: TGCAGTGCTAGAGATCTCGCAGGGCTAGCCAAAAACATTCAGTACTTC

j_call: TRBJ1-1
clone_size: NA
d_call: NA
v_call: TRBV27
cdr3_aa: CASSLVDRNTEAFF
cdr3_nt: TGTGCCAGCAGTTTAGTTGACAGGAACACTGAAGCTTTCTTT

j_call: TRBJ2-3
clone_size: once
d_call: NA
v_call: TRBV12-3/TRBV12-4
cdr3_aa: CASGRADTQYF
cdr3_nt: TGTGCCAGTGGTCGGGCAGATACGCAGTATTTT

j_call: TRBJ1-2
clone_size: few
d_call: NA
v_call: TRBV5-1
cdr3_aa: CASRAEKQANYGYTF
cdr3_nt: TGCGCCAGCAGAGCAGAGAAACAGGCGAACTATGGCTACACCTTC

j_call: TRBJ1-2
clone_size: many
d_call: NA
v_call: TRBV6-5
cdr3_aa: CASSYRNYGYTF
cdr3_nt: TGTGCCAGCAGTTACCGGAACTATGGCTACACCTTC

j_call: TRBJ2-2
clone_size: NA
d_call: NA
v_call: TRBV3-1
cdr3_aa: CASRPELTVNTGELFF
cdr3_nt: TGTGCCAGCAGGCCCGAGCTAACGGTAAACACCGGGGAGCTGTTTTTT

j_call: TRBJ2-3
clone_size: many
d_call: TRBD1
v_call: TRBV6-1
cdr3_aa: CASSAPGQGVDTQYF
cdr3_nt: TGTGCCAGCAGTGCCCCGGGACAGGGTGTAGATACGCAGTATTTT

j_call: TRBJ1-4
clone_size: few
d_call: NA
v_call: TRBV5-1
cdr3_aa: CASSLNRLEKLFF
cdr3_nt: TGCGCCAGCAGCTTGAACAGACTTGAAAAACTGTTTTTT

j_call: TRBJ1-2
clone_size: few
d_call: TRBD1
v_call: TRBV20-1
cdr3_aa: CSAGRGSTGGIYGYTF
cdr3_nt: TGCAGTGCCGGGAGAGGATCGACAGGGGGAATCTATGGCTACACCTTC

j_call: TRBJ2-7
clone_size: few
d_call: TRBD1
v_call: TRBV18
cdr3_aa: CASSPAGQASSYEQYF
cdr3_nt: TGTGCCAGCTCGCCCGCGGGACAGGCGAGCTCCTACGAGCAGTACTTC

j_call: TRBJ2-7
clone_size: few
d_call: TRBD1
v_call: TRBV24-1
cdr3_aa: CATSQTGTGDYEQYF
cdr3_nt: TGTGCCACCAGCCAGACCGGGACAGGGGACTACGAGCAGTACTTC

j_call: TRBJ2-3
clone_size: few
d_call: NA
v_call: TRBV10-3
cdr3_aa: CASQGGVGVDTQYF
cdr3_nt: TGTGCCTCCCAGGGGGGTGTGGGGGTAGATACGCAGTATTTT

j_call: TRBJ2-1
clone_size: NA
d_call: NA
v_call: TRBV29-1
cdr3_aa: CSVEMNEQFF
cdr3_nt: TGCAGCGTTGAGATGAATGAGCAGTTCTTC

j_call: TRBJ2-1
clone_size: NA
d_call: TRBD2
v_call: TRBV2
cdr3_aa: CALDASGYNEQFF
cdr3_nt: TGTGCCCTTGACGCTAGCGGGTACAATGAGCAGTTCTTC

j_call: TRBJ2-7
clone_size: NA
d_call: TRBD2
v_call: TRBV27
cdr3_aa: CASSLLAAGGHEQYF
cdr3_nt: TGTGCCAGCAGTTTATTGGCAGCGGGAGGGCACGAGCAGTACTTC

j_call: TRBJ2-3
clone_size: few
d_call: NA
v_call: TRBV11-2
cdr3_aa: CASSRIESFTDTQYF
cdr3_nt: TGTGCCAGCAGCCGAATTGAGAGTTTCACAGATACGCAGTATTTT

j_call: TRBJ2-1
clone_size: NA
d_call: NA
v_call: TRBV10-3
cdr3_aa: CAISVPKGASSYNEQFF
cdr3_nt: TGTGCCATCAGTGTTCCCAAAGGGGCGAGCTCCTACAATGAGCAGTTCTTC

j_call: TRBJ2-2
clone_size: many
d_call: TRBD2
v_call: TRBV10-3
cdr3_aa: CATRNPRLADTGELFF
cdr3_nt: TGTGCCACCAGAAACCCGAGACTAGCGGACACCGGGGAGCTGTTTTTT

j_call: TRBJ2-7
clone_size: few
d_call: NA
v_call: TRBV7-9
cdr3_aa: CASSSLGGRNYYEQYF
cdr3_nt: TGTGCCAGCAGCTCCCTAGGGGGACGGAATTACTACGAGCAGTACTTC

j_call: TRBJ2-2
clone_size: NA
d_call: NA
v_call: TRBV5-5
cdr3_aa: CASSLATTNTGELFF
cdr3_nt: TGTGCCAGCAGCTTGGCGACAACTAACACCGGGGAGCTGTTTTTT

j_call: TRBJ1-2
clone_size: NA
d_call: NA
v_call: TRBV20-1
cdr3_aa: CSARDRRGTNYGYTF
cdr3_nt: TGCAGTGCTAGAGATCGGCGGGGGACTAACTATGGCTACACCTTC

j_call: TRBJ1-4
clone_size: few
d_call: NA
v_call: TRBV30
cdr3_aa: CAGSPLFNEKLFF
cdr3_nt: TGTGCCGGAAGCCCCCTATTTAATGAAAAACTGTTTTTT

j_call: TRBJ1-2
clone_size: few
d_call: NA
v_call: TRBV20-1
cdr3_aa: CSARDPLPRSYGYTF
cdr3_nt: TGCAGTGCTAGAGATCCCCTCCCTAGGTCCTATGGCTACACCTTC

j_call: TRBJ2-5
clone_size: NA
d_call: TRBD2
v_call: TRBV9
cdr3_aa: CASSAPSGKYQETQYF
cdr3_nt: TGTGCCAGCAGCGCCCCTAGCGGGAAGTACCAAGAGACCCAGTACTTC

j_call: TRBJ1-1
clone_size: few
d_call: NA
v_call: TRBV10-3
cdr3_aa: CAISATALEAFF
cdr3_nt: TGTGCCATCAGCGCGACAGCACTTGAAGCTTTCTTT

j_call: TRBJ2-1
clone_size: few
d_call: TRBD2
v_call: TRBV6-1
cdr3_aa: CASRKGLAGGSNEQFF
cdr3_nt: TGTGCCAGCAGGAAGGGACTAGCGGGAGGCAGCAATGAGCAGTTCTTC

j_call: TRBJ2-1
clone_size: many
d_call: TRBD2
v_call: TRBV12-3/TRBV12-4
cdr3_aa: CASSWGLAGVYEQFF
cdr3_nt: TGTGCCAGCAGTTGGGGACTAGCGGGAGTTTATGAGCAGTTCTTC

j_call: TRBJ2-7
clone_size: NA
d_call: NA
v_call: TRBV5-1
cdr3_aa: CASRPAGSYEQYF
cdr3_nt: TGCGCCAGCAGACCGGCAGGCTCCTACGAGCAGTACTTC

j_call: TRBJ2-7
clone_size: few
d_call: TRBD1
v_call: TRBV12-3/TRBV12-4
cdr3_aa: CASSSPGQGIYEQYF
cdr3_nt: TGTGCCAGCAGTTCCCCGGGACAGGGGATCTACGAGCAGTACTTC

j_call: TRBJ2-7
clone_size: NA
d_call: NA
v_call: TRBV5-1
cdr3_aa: CASSPADGTYEQYF
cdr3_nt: TGCGCCAGCAGCCCGGCAGACGGTACCTACGAGCAGTACTTC

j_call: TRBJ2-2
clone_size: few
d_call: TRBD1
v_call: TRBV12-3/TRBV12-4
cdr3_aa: CASSFTPGGGELFF
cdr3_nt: TGTGCCAGCAGTTTTACCCCAGGGGGCGGGGAGCTGTTTTTT